The 3 T cell receptor beta chains given below trace back to one sample, sequenced in a study of blood T cell repertoires in COVID-19. Method: immunoSEQ multiplex PCR; TCRdb's copy keeps in-frame clones and lacks some. The table has under 55,000 clones, about 80% seen once. Sequenced: peripheral blood. Every receptor here comes from a man aged 70 or older with acute or convalescent COVID-19.

The J gene is TRBJ2-7, the V gene TRBV19; the match to TRBD2 covers 10 bases. Germline V gene sequence: CDR1 LNHDA, CDR2 SQIVND (reference sequence). V lost 4 bases to trimming and J lost 0 bases; unmatched junction nucleotides: 6. This CDR3 is 16 amino acids long. The CDR3 nucleotides are TGTGCCAGTAGTAGAAACCCTAGCGGGAGCTCCTACGAGCAGTACTTC. Protein sequence: CASSRNPSGSSYEQYF.

The chain links TRBV9 to TRBJ1-4, with no clear D. This CDR3 is built from 15 residues. Germline V gives CDR1 SGDLS, CDR2 YYNGEE. Trimming removed 0 bases from V and 6 bases from J, with 12 bases in between. The CDR3 DNA reads TGTGCCAGCAGCGTAGGAGCAGGATCTTATGAAAAACTGTTTTTT. It translates to CASSVGAGSYEKLFF.

This sequence joins TRBV4-1 and TRBJ2-7; a possible D gene is TRBD2 (5 bases). The CDR3 contains 15 residues. Germline CDR1 reads MGHRA; CDR2 reads YSYEKL. V was cut by 0 bases and J by 7 bases, with 16 bases left in between. The CDR3 loop reads CASSQDLATGVEQYF. CDR3 in DNA: TGCGCCAGCAGCCAAGATCTAGCAACCGGGGTTGAGCAGTACTTC.